The sequence of this T cell receptor (beta chain) was determined in a study of cytomegalovirus exposure and HLA in healthy donors. The wider study: The 120 or so validation repertoires used a platform that matched the one used for the approximately 610 first-cohort repertoires, as a later analysis reported. The study's findings and limits: It was approximately 170 TCR beta chains that were listed as cytomegalovirus-associated.

Data came from immunoSEQ multiplex PCR; TCRdb stores just in-frame clones and leaves some out. This sample has under 100,000 clones; 96% occur once, and the top ten carry 0.78%. The germline V and J ends were trimmed by 5 bases and 7 bases, with 14 bases remaining between them. Germline V lookup: CDR1 MRHNA, CDR2 SNTAGT. This CDR3 contains 13 residues. Of note for this clone: Its cognate antigen is unknown.

Sequenced: PBMCs. This clonotype was obtained from a man younger than 35 in good health and CMV-seronegative. The rearrangement links TRBV6-4 to TRBJ1-1, with unresolved D. CDR3 in amino acids: CASSIGAGYEAFF. CDR3 bases: TGTGCCAGCAGTATCGGAGCCGGTTATGAAGCTTTCTTT.